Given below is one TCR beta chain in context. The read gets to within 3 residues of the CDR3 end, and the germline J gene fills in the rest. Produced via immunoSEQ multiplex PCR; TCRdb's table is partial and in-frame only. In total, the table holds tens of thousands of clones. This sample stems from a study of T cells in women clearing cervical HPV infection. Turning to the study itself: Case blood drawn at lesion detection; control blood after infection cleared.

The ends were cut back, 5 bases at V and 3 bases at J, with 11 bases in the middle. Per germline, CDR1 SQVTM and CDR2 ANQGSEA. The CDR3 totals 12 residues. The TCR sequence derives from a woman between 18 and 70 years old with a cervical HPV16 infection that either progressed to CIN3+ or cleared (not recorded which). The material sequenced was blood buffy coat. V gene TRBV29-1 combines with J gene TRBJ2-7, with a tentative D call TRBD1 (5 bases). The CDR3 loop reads CSVPGQSYEQYF. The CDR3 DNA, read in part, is TGCAGCGTTCCAGGACAAAGCTACGAG.